A single sample gave rise to the 2 T cell receptor beta chains below, sequenced in a study of human T cells and chemical hapten exposure. TCRdb called the RACE reads again in MiXCR, with one record for every CDR3 protein. The sample contains under 100,000 distinct CDR3 sequences, 8.5% to 12% of which appear only once. Indicated time point: patch test 2, 6 weeks after DPC sensitization. Treatment indicated: therapeutic diphenylcyclopropenone sensitization with weekly scalp DPC. Sample: whole blood, taken in connection with sensitization to the hapten diphenylcyclopropenone (DPC). These receptors came from a woman in her forties or fifties with alopecia areata. Some clones in this sample may be carry-over from other donors' samples.

The chain joins TRBV6-2 or TRBV6-3 to TRBJ2-7; D is perhaps TRBD2 (6 bases). Looked up from germline, CDR1 is MNHEY and CDR2 is SVGEGT. V dropped 7 bases and J dropped 6 bases, with 19 bases sitting between them. The CDR3 totals 14 residues. CDR3 DNA: TGTGCCAGCAAAATGACTAGGGCGGAAGTCGAGCAGTACTTC. Translation gives CASKMTRAEVEQYF.

The table lists this clonotype with many counts. This chain joins TRBV11-2 and TRBJ2-7; 8 positions agree with TRBD2. The CDR3 spans 15 residues. Trimming removed 6 bases from V and 4 bases from J; junction bases left unmatched: 11. The germline V gene encodes CDR1 SGHAT and CDR2 FQNNGV. The CDR3, as DNA: TGTGCCAGCAGGACTACGGGGGGGTCGGGGTACGAGCAGTACTTC. It codes for CASRTTGGSGYEQYF. The whole variable domain, filled in from reference TRBV11-2 and TRBJ2-7, reads EAGVAQSPRYKIIEKRQSVAFWCNPISGHATLYWYQQILGQGPKLLIQFQNNGVVDDSQLPKDRFSAERLKGVDSTLKIQPAKLEDSAVYLCASRTTGGSGYEQYFGPGTRLTVT.